This T cell receptor (beta chain) is from a study of CD8 T cells in Susac syndrome. Germline V gene data show CDR1 as DFQATT and CDR2 as SNEGSKA (reference sequence). The length of the CDR3 is 12 residues. V shed 0 bases and J shed 7 bases, with 9 bases lying between them. An input of about 0.45 to 1 ug of RNA was subjected to reverse transcription using random hexamers. TCRdb reanalysed the immunoSEQ multiplex PCR reads using MiXCR and keeps one entry per CDR3 protein. In the table there are some 180,000 distinct CDR3 sequences, over 85% of which are singletons. The sequence came from a human donor in good health. Sequencing was performed on CD4+ T cells from PBMCs. This chain uses TRBV20-1 with TRBJ2-5, with D unclear. CDR3 in DNA: TGCAGTGCTAGAGACCGGTTGGGGACCCAGTACTTC. Protein: CSARDRLGTQYF.